The entry that follows covers one T cell receptor (beta chain) sequence. The data stem from a study of T cells in Graves' hyperthyroidism and ophthalmopathy. Study in general: Peripheral blood was secured at the point of initial diagnosis, before any treatment.

Hyperthyroidism had been newly diagnosed in patients aged 18 to 65, and its duration was under 2 months. PBMCs were obtained from over 8.5 ml fresh peripheral blood. TCR beta CDR3 regions were amplified from RNA. During a first-round RT-PCR of the TCR CDR3, the HTBI primer set was used. Each CDR3 protein gets one entry after TCRdb re-called the multiplex PCR reads with MiXCR. The table records about 740,000 distinct CDR3 sequences, about 14% of them present only once. The CDR3 is 16 residues long. Per germline, CDR1 SGHTA and CDR2 FQGTGA. V was pared by 2 bases and J by 0 bases, with 4 bases of the junction left unmatched.

This sequence joins TRBV7-3 and TRBJ1-5, with 7 nucleotides matching TRBD1. Sequencing input: blood. This clonotype originated in a woman aged 18-29 years with Graves' hyperthyroidism. The CDR3 DNA reads TGTGCCAGCAGCTTAGAGGGGGCTTATAGCAATCAGCCCCAGCATTTT. Its protein product is CASSLEGAYSNQPQHF.